These T cell receptor beta chains were read from a single sample in a study of cytomegalovirus exposure and HLA in healthy donors. Assay: immunoSEQ multiplex PCR; the TCRdb copy retains only in-frame clones and omits some. The sample yields around 120,000 clones, roughly 80% seen once. Material: PBMCs. All receptors derive from a woman aged 40 to 55 in good health and CMV-seronegative. Both conserved end residues are part of each CDR3. A D gene is named only where the DNA matches it firmly. Size is stated for part of the rows, as once, few or many counts, or as a class when the clone is expanded.

length: 11
D: -
J: TRBJ2-1
V: TRBV9
size: -
DNA: TGTGCCAGCAGCGCGAGCAATGAGCAGTTCTTC
CDR3: CASSASNEQFF

length: 13
D: -
J: TRBJ2-7
V: TRBV7-3
size: -
DNA: TGTGCCAGCAGCAAGGGGGATAGGAGTGAGCAGTACTTC
CDR3: CASSKGDRSEQYF

length: 14
D: TRBD2
J: TRBJ2-1
V: TRBV6-1
size: few
DNA: TGTGCCAGCAGTCCAGGGAGGGTGGGGGATGAGCAGTTCTTC
CDR3: CASSPGRVGDEQFF

length: 16
D: TRBD1
J: TRBJ2-2
V: TRBV5-8
size: few
DNA: TGTGCCAGCAGCATCGCTCGGGACAGCCTCCCCGGGGAGCTGTTTTTT
CDR3: CASSIARDSLPGELFF

length: 15
D: TRBD1
J: TRBJ1-5
V: TRBV5-1
size: -
DNA: TGCGCCAGCAGCTTGGAAGGACAGGACAATCAGCCCCAGCATTTT
CDR3: CASSLEGQDNQPQHF

length: 14
D: -
J: TRBJ2-1
V: TRBV10-2
size: -
DNA: TGCGCCAGCAGTGACTGGCCTTCCTACAATGAGCAGTTCTTC
CDR3: CASSDWPSYNEQFF

length: 15
D: -
J: TRBJ2-7
V: TRBV7-9
size: -
DNA: TGTGCCAGCAGCTTAAATTGGGCTCCCTCCTACGAGCAGTACTTC
CDR3: CASSLNWAPSYEQYF

length: 14
D: -
J: TRBJ1-2
V: TRBV11-2
size: -
DNA: TGTGCCAGCAGCTTACGGTTGGAGGGAGCTGGCTACACCTTC
CDR3: CASSLRLEGAGYTF

length: 14
D: -
J: TRBJ2-7
V: TRBV7-8
size: -
DNA: TGTGCCAGCAGCTTAGACAGGAGCTCCTACGAGCAGTACTTC
CDR3: CASSLDRSSYEQYF

length: 16
D: -
J: TRBJ1-5
V: TRBV22-1
size: -
DNA: TGTCCTGGGAGCGCACGTGGGCCGGGACAGTATCAGCCCCAGCATTTT
CDR3: CPGSARGPGQYQPQHF

length: 14
D: -
J: TRBJ2-1
V: TRBV6-4
size: few
DNA: TGTGCCAGCAGTGACCTCGAGGGTTCAACTCGGCAGTTCTTC
CDR3: CASSDLEGSTRQFF

length: 15
D: TRBD1
J: TRBJ1-2
V: TRBV4-2
size: -
DNA: TGTGCCAGCAGCCAAGATCGGGACAGGGGGAACGGCTACACCTTC
CDR3: CASSQDRDRGNGYTF

length: 16
D: TRBD1
J: TRBJ1-6
V: TRBV18
size: -
DNA: TGTGCCAGCTCACCTAGGACAGGGCCGAATAATTCACCCCTCCACTTT
CDR3: CASSPRTGPNNSPLHF

length: 15
D: -
J: TRBJ2-7
V: TRBV14
size: few
DNA: TGTGCCAGCAGCCAAGAACTAGTAGGGTTCGGCGAGCAGTACTTC
CDR3: CASSQELVGFGEQYF

length: 16
D: TRBD1
J: TRBJ2-5
V: TRBV5-6
size: once
DNA: TGTGCCAGCAGCTTACTGGGGACAGGGGCGGCAGAGACCCAGTACTTC
CDR3: CASSLLGTGAAETQYF

length: 15
D: TRBD1
J: TRBJ2-7
V: TRBV2
size: once
DNA: TGTGCCAGCAGTGAAGCGGGGACAGCTACCTACGAGCAGTACTTC
CDR3: CASSEAGTATYEQYF

length: 15
D: -
J: TRBJ2-5
V: TRBV9
size: once
DNA: TGTGCCAGCAGCGTAGGAGTGGGCCCGGGGGAGACCCAGTACTTC
CDR3: CASSVGVGPGETQYF

length: 18
D: -
J: TRBJ2-2
V: TRBV18
size: -
DNA: TGTGCCAGCTCACCACCGTACGGAGGGACCTTGAACACCGGGGAGCTGTTTTTT
CDR3: CASSPPYGGTLNTGELFF

length: 12
D: -
J: TRBJ2-7
V: TRBV2
size: -
DNA: TGTGCCAGCACGGTCTACTCCTACGAGCAGTACTTC
CDR3: CASTVYSYEQYF

length: 14
D: -
J: TRBJ2-3
V: TRBV28
size: -
DNA: TGTGCCACCGGGGTCGGCGGAAACACAGATACGCAGTATTTT
CDR3: CATGVGGNTDTQYF

length: 16
D: TRBD1
J: TRBJ2-3
V: TRBV19
size: -
DNA: TGTGCCAGTAGCCATTACAGGGGACCCCAGGGAGATACGCAGTATTTT
CDR3: CASSHYRGPQGDTQYF

length: 13
D: TRBD2
J: TRBJ2-7
V: TRBV11-2
size: few
DNA: TGTGCCAGCAGACCTAGCGGACGGCGGGAGCAGTACTTC
CDR3: CASRPSGRREQYF

length: 14
D: TRBD1
J: TRBJ2-5
V: TRBV5-1
size: -
DNA: TGCGCCAGCAGCTGGAGGACAGGGGACGAGACCCAGTACTTC
CDR3: CASSWRTGDETQYF

length: 15
D: TRBD1
J: TRBJ2-5
V: TRBV7-7
size: -
DNA: TGTGCCAGCAGCTTAGGTAGGGGGCAACAAGAGACCCAGTACTTC
CDR3: CASSLGRGQQETQYF

length: 14
D: TRBD1
J: TRBJ2-1
V: TRBV30
size: -
DNA: TGTGCCTGGAGTGACGGCAGGGGGATGGATGAGCAGTTCTTC
CDR3: CAWSDGRGMDEQFF

length: 15
D: TRBD2
J: TRBJ2-1
V: TRBV6-5
size: -
DNA: TGTGCCAGCTCTACTAGCGGGGGGGCCGTCAATGAGCAGTTCTTC
CDR3: CASSTSGGAVNEQFF

length: 14
D: -
J: TRBJ2-5
V: TRBV6-1
size: -
DNA: TGTGCCAGCAGTGGGACAGCGATCCAAGAGACCCAGTACTTC
CDR3: CASSGTAIQETQYF

length: 14
D: -
J: TRBJ1-2
V: TRBV5-6
size: -
DNA: TGTGCCAGCAGCCCGGGACAAGAGATTTATGGCTACACCTTC
CDR3: CASSPGQEIYGYTF

length: 15
D: -
J: TRBJ2-1
V: TRBV27
size: -
DNA: TGTGCCAGCAGTTTATTTGACGGGGTGGACAATGAGCAGTTCTTC
CDR3: CASSLFDGVDNEQFF

length: 14
D: TRBD1
J: TRBJ1-2
V: TRBV5-1
size: -
DNA: TGCGCCAGCACAGGACAGGCAGGGGAGTATGGCTACACCTTC
CDR3: CASTGQAGEYGYTF

length: 16
D: -
J: TRBJ1-4
V: TRBV4-2
size: few
DNA: TGTGCCAGCAGCCAAGATGCTTTGTCGACAGTCGGAAAACTGTTTTTT
CDR3: CASSQDALSTVGKLFF

length: 13
D: -
J: TRBJ1-1
V: TRBV5-1
size: -
DNA: TGCGCCAGCAGCTTGCCAGGGATCACTGAAGCTTTCTTT
CDR3: CASSLPGITEAFF

length: 15
D: -
J: TRBJ2-1
V: TRBV9
size: -
DNA: TGTGCCAGCAGCGGAATTAGGGGGTTCCAGGGAGAGCAGTTCTTC
CDR3: CASSGIRGFQGEQFF

length: 15
D: TRBD1
J: TRBJ2-5
V: TRBV2
size: -
DNA: TGTGCCAGCAGGACGGACAGGGGCAACCAAGAGACCCAGTACTTC
CDR3: CASRTDRGNQETQYF

length: 15
D: TRBD1
J: TRBJ1-5
V: TRBV27
size: once
DNA: TGTGCCAGCTCCTGGACAGGGGAAAGCAATCAGCCCCAGCATTTT
CDR3: CASSWTGESNQPQHF

length: 16
D: -
J: TRBJ2-7
V: TRBV7-6
size: -
DNA: TGTGCCAGCAGCTTAGCCACCGGGACTCAAGCCTACGAGCAGTACTTC
CDR3: CASSLATGTQAYEQYF

length: 14
D: -
J: TRBJ1-2
V: TRBV5-8
size: -
DNA: TGTGCCAGCACCCCCCGGACAGCTGTTTATGGCTACACCTTC
CDR3: CASTPRTAVYGYTF

length: 16
D: TRBD2
J: TRBJ2-1
V: TRBV28
size: -
DNA: TGTGCCAGCAGTGGACCGACTAGCGGGAGGTACAATGAGCAGTTCTTC
CDR3: CASSGPTSGRYNEQFF

length: 13
D: -
J: TRBJ2-7
V: TRBV6-5
size: -
DNA: TGTGCCAGCAGTTACTCCGGGACTCAGGAACGGTACTTC
CDR3: CASSYSGTQERYF

length: 17
D: TRBD2
J: TRBJ2-1
V: TRBV5-6
size: -
DNA: TGTGCCAGCAGCTTTAACTGGCGGGGGGGCCCCTACAATGAGCAGTTCTTC
CDR3: CASSFNWRGGPYNEQFF

length: 15
D: -
J: TRBJ1-2
V: TRBV5-8
size: -
DNA: TGTGCCAGCAGCTTGTTGTACGGAGAACTTTATGGCTACACCTTC
CDR3: CASSLLYGELYGYTF

length: 14
D: TRBD1
J: TRBJ2-1
V: TRBV4-3
size: -
DNA: TGCGCCAGCAGCCAAGGGACAGGGGTCAATGAGCAGTTCTTC
CDR3: CASSQGTGVNEQFF

length: 14
D: -
J: TRBJ1-3
V: TRBV14
size: -
DNA: TGTGCCAGCAGCCAAGGCACGGCTGGAAACACCATATATTTT
CDR3: CASSQGTAGNTIYF

length: 14
D: -
J: TRBJ2-1
V: TRBV19
size: -
DNA: TGTGCCAGTACCACTTTCCCCTCCGCGCGTGAGCAGTTCTTC
CDR3: CASTTFPSAREQFF

length: 14
D: -
J: TRBJ2-7
V: TRBV5-4
size: -
DNA: TGTGCCAGCAGCCCGCCAACAGGGAGAAACGAGCAGTACTTC
CDR3: CASSPPTGRNEQYF

length: 14
D: TRBD1
J: TRBJ2-2
V: TRBV29-1
size: -
DNA: TGCAGCGTCGGGACAGGGCTTAACACCGGGGAGCTGTTTTTT
CDR3: CSVGTGLNTGELFF